What follows are 20 T cell receptor beta chains derived from one specimen sequenced in a study of T-cell reconstitution after alpha-beta-depleted transplantation in children. Molecular barcoding with unique molecular identifiers was used for the TCRbeta library. Each CDR3 protein is one row after TCRdb ran MiXCR on the PCR reads. The sample contains around 340,000 distinct CDR3 sequences, about 14% of which appear only once. The specimen comprised PBMCs, sampled from the stem cell graft. The receptors originated from a human donor who donated a stem cell graft to a child with Fanconi anemia.

The chain uses TRBV30 and TRBJ2-5, with TRBD2 matching over 10 bases. Unmatched junction bases numbered 4, after V lost 2 bases and J lost 4 bases. CDR3 size: 14 residues. CDR1 and CDR2 (germline): GTSNPN, SVGIG (reference sequence). CDR3 sequence reads: CAWSRTSGRETQYF. The CDR3 region has the DNA TGTGCCTGGAGTAGGACTAGCGGTAGAGAGACCCAGTACTTC.

This clonotype came up many times. This chain connects TRBV29-1 to TRBJ1-1, with TRBD1 as a possible D gene (6 bases). Germline assignment: CDR1 SQVTM and CDR2 ANQGSEA. The V gene lost 6 bases and the J gene lost 8 bases, with 16 bases spanning the gap. The length of the CDR3 is 12 residues. Here the CDR3 reads CSVTAGASEAFF. CDR3 coding DNA: TGCAGCGTCACGGCAGGGGCGTCGGAAGCTTTCTTT. Variable domain in full (rest from reference TRBV29-1 and TRBJ1-1): SAVISQKPSRDICQRGTSLTIQCQVDSQVTMMFWYRQQPGQSLTLIATANQGSEATYESGFVIDKFPISRPNLTFSTLTVSNMSPEDSSIYLCSVTAGASEAFFGQGTRLTVV.

This chain joins TRBV4-1 and TRBJ1-1; D is uncertain. This CDR3 comprises 14 residues. V dropped 0 bases and J dropped 7 bases, with 12 bases sitting between them. Per the germline V gene, CDR1 is MGHRA and CDR2 is YSYEKL. The CDR3 is CASSQEWSTHEAFF. In nucleotides, the CDR3 is TGCGCCAGCAGCCAAGAATGGTCGACACATGAAGCTTTCTTT.

The V gene is TRBV2, the J gene TRBJ2-2; D unresolved. Trimming cost V 1 base and J 2 bases, with 11 bases left between them. Germline values: CDR1 SNHLY, CDR2 FYNNEI. The CDR3 has 16 residues. The CDR3 spells CASSEEASKNTGELFF. The CDR3 DNA reads as TGTGCCAGCAGTGAAGAGGCATCGAAAAACACCGGGGAGCTGTTTTTT.

Only a few counts were recorded for this clonotype. J is TRBJ2-2 and V is TRBV5-1; 9 positions agree with TRBD1. V dropped 4 bases and J dropped 5; count of bases not matched to a gene: 6. Germline V gene lookup returns CDR1 SGHRS and CDR2 YFSETQ. The CDR3 length is 15 residues. DNA for the CDR3: TGCGCCAGCAGCGGAGGGACAGGGAGAACCGGGGAGCTGTTTTTT. Translation: CASSGGTGRTGELFF.

This CDR3 is CASSYSVHIQGDYGYTF. Written as DNA, the CDR3 is TGTGCCAGCAGTTACTCGGTCCATATACAGGGCGACTATGGCTACACCTTC. The chain couples TRBV6-5 to TRBJ1-2; a possible D gene is TRBD1 (6 bases). Germline CDR1 MNHEY, CDR2 SVGAGI. The CDR3 covers 17 residues. V lost 0 bases and J lost 3, with 17 bases in between.

The sample holds a few counts of this clonotype. The J gene is TRBJ1-6, the V gene TRBV7-2; 8 bases fit TRBD1. With 3 bases clipped from V and 9 bases from J, the junction kept 7 bases outside the gene matches. Germline CDR1 is SGHTA and CDR2 is FQGNSA. The CDR3 sequence is 15 residues long. The CDR3 nucleotides read TGTGCCAGCAGCTTGGGGAACAGGGGGAGTTCACCCCTCCACTTT. This encodes CASSLGNRGSSPLHF.

This clonotype was counted many times. The V call is TRBV28, the J call TRBJ2-1, with D possibly TRBD2 on 7 matching bases. Germline V gene sequence: CDR1 MDHEN, CDR2 SYDVKM. The CDR3 contains 13 residues. Trimming took off 8 bases at V and 8 bases at J, with 16 bases between the two ends. CDR3 sequence (DNA): TGTGCCAGCCAGTCGCAAGGGGGGGATGAGCAGTTCTTC. This codes for CASQSQGGDEQFF.

This clonotype was detected only a few times. The chain carries TRBV18 and TRBJ2-4; 8 bases match TRBD1. V shed 6 bases, J shed 1 base, and the junction held 2 bases outside the gene matches. This CDR3 contains 14 residues. Germline CDR1 is KGHSH and CDR2 is LQKENI. The CDR3 DNA reads as TGTGCCAGCTCGGACAGGGTGGCCAAAAACATTCAGTACTTC. Encoded protein: CASSDRVAKNIQYF.

V is TRBV11-2 and J is TRBJ2-3; 11 bases agree with TRBD2. This CDR3 is 17 amino acids long. With 5 bases clipped from V and 2 bases from J, the junction kept 9 bases outside the gene matches. Germline CDR1 reads SGHAT; CDR2 reads FQNNGV. This CDR3 is CASSPYLTSGATDTQYF. The CDR3 DNA sequence: TGTGCCAGCAGCCCGTATCTGACTAGCGGGGCCACAGATACGCAGTATTTT.

This clonotype has more than one count but fewer than ten. V usage is TRBV3-1 and J usage is TRBJ2-7; 10 bases agree with TRBD1. V gave up 6 bases and J gave up 6 bases; unmatched junction bases: 8. CDR1 and CDR2 (germline): LGHDT, YNNKEL (reference sequence). The CDR3 totals 14 residues. CDR3 sequence: CASRNRDRGGEQYF. The CDR3 DNA sequence: TGTGCCAGCAGGAACCGGGACAGGGGAGGCGAGCAGTACTTC.

The table lists this clonotype with many counts. J is TRBJ1-2 and V is TRBV12-3 or TRBV12-4; D gene ambiguous. This CDR3 region has 12 residues. Trimming shortened V by 9 bases and J by 4 bases, and 12 bases separated the two germline ends. CDR3 sequence reads: CASSRSGYGYTF. The CDR3 region has the DNA TGTGCCAGTTCGCGGTCTGGCTATGGCTACACCTTC.

This clonotype was seen at least ten times. This chain connects TRBV12-3 or TRBV12-4 to TRBJ1-1; D ambiguous. Trimming shortened V by 5 bases and J by 1 base, and 11 bases separated the two germline ends. This CDR3 has 14 amino acids. The DNA of the CDR3 is TGTGCCAGCAGTCCCCGCAGCCCGAACACTGAAGCTTTCTTT. It encodes CASSPRSPNTEAFF.

This clonotype has more than one count but fewer than ten. The V and J genes are TRBV12-3 or TRBV12-4 and TRBJ2-7, with D unclear. With 4 bases removed from V and 6 bases from J, the gap between germline ends came to 10 bases. The length of the CDR3 is 12 residues. CDR3 DNA: TGTGCCAGCAGTTCCCCGATCGGCGAGCAGTACTTC. Translating it yields CASSSPIGEQYF.

This clonotype was detected many times. The chain recombines TRBV5-1 with TRBJ2-5, with D uncertain. Trimming left V 1 base short and J 5 bases short, with 6 bases between. There are 12 residues in the CDR3. Germline V CDR1 and CDR2: SGHRS, YFSETQ. Here the CDR3 reads CASSLREETQYF. The CDR3 region has the DNA TGCGCCAGCAGCTTGAGAGAGGAGACCCAGTACTTC.

This clonotype was recorded at least ten times. The rearrangement links TRBV20-1 to TRBJ1-5; TRBD1 aligns across 9 bases. With V trimmed by 3 bases and J by 3 bases, 6 bases remained unmatched. CDR3 size: 15 residues. Per germline, CDR1 DFQATT and CDR2 SNEGSKA (reference sequence). CDR3 DNA: TGCAGTGCTAGTAGGGGACAGGGACCCAATCAGCCCCAGCATTTT. Its translation is CSASRGQGPNQPQHF.

V usage is TRBV18 and J usage is TRBJ2-7; 7 bases are shared with TRBD1. V dropped 5 bases and J dropped 6; count of bases not matched to a gene: 13. Germline assignment: CDR1 KGHSH and CDR2 LQKENI. This CDR3 has 15 amino acids. CDR3 coding DNA: TGTGCCAGCTCAGCCAGGACGGGACAGTCAAGCGAGCAGTACTTC. It yields the protein CASSARTGQSSEQYF.

This clonotype has a handful of counts. At one of its ends the junction is not consistent with the germline gene, which may arise from a read error. This chain connects TRBV7-9 to TRBJ2-7, with a possible D match to TRBD1 (5 bases). Germline CDR1 is SEHNR and CDR2 is FQNEAQ (reference sequence). This CDR3 contains 14 residues. CDR3 DNA: TGTGCCAGCCAACCAGGGTCGGTCTCCCACGAGCAGTACTTC. This sequence encodes CASQPGSVSHEQYF.

This clonotype was found many times. The chain recombines TRBV5-1 with TRBJ1-3; no reliable D call. Germline V lookup: CDR1 SGHRS, CDR2 YFSETQ. The CDR3 consists of 16 residues. Trimming pared 0 bases from V and 0 bases from J, leaving 10 bases between. CDR3 loop: CASSLDGLGSGNTIYF. CDR3 coding DNA: TGCGCCAGCAGCTTGGACGGCTTAGGCTCTGGAAACACCATATATTTT.

This clonotype was found a few times. The V call is TRBV12-5, the J call TRBJ2-7, with D maybe TRBD2 (5 bases). Trimming removed 6 bases from V and 3 bases from J, with 12 bases in between. The CDR3 contains 13 residues. In germline, CDR1 is LGHNT, CDR2 FRNRAP. Here the CDR3 DNA reads TGTGCTAGTGGAGCCGGGATTCTCTACGAGCAGTACTTC. Its protein is CASGAGILYEQYF.